The 32 T cell receptor beta chains below all came from one sample that was sequenced in a study of sequential checkpoint blockade in melanoma. Profiling relied on immunoSEQ multiplex PCR, and the TCRdb table lists in-frame clones only, not all of them. The sample gives roughly 23,000 clones, around 70% of which show up once; over 15% is in the top ten. Treatment meaning: randomized to nivolumab then ipilimumab (arm A) or the reverse (arm B). Here the sequenced sample was CD8+ T cells sorted from blood (inferred from file names), taken from a patient given nivolumab and ipilimumab in sequence. The receptor source for this set is a human donor with melanoma.

CDR3 sequence: CASSFLWSEEELFF. CDR3 sequence (DNA): TGTGCCAGCAGTTTCCTTTGGTCTGAGGAGGAGCTGTTTTTT. The chain uses TRBV27 and TRBJ2-2; no clear D gene. The CDR3 contains 14 residues. V was clipped by 3 bases and J by 10 bases, with 15 bases between them. CDR1 is MNHEY and CDR2 is SMNVEV in the germline V gene (reference sequence).

This clone was picked up one time. The rearrangement joins TRBV4-2 to TRBJ2-5; D is possibly TRBD1 (6 bases). Trimming removed 1 base at V and 8 bases at J, with 11 bases between. CDR1 is LGHNA, CDR2 YNFKEQ, per germline. The CDR3 is 13 residues long. CDR3 amino acids: CASSQVFRGTQYF. The CDR3 region has the DNA TGTGCCAGCAGCCAAGTGTTCAGGGGAACCCAGTACTTC.

The rearrangement links TRBV13 to TRBJ2-1, with D unresolved. Trimming left V 1 base short and J 6 bases short, with 7 bases between. CDR3 length: 13 residues. The V gene's germline CDR1 is PRHDT and CDR2 FYEKMQ (reference sequence). The CDR3 sequence is CASSLESGNEQFF. Here the CDR3 DNA reads TGTGCCAGCAGCTTAGAGTCGGGCAATGAGCAGTTCTTC.

This chain connects TRBV11-2 to TRBJ2-3; 8 nucleotides agree with TRBD2. The CDR3 sequence is 17 residues long. Per germline, CDR1 SGHAT and CDR2 FQNNGV. J lost 1 base, V lost 1 base, and 7 bases had no gene match. The CDR3 loop reads CASSLGVGAGGTDTQYF. The CDR3 DNA sequence: TGTGCCAGCAGCTTAGGTGTCGGAGCGGGGGGCACAGATACGCAGTATTTT.

The chain links TRBV11-2 to TRBJ2-5; 7 bases map to TRBD1. The CDR3 has 11 residues. Trimming at V came to 5 bases and at J to 9 bases, leaving 3 bases not matched to a gene. The germline gives CDR1 SGHAT, CDR2 FQNNGV. The CDR3 bases are TGTGCCAGCAGCCAAACAGGGGCCCAGTACTTC. Protein: CASSQTGAQYF.

The CDR3 loop is CASSAENDNEQFF. The CDR3 DNA is TGTGCCAGCAGCGCCGAGAACGACAATGAGCAGTTCTTC. This chain connects TRBV5-5 to TRBJ2-1; no reliable D call. CDR3 length equals 13 residues. Germline V gene sequence: CDR1 SGHKS, CDR2 YYEKEE (reference sequence). Trimming cost V 4 bases and J 5 bases, with 10 bases left between them.

The chain carries TRBV27 and TRBJ1-6; no firm D call. The germline CDR1 and CDR2 sequences are MNHEY and SMNVEV (reference sequence). V was trimmed by 3 bases and J by 9 bases, leaving 15 bases between them. The CDR3 sequence is 15 residues long. CDR3: CASSLSVIFGSPLHF. DNA for the CDR3: TGTGCCAGCAGTTTGTCGGTCATATTCGGTTCACCCCTCCACTTT.

This clone was found a few times. The chain recombines TRBV6-5 with TRBJ2-7; TRBD1 agrees at 7 bases. The trim removed 0 bases at V and 9 bases at J, leaving 2 bases unmatched. This CDR3 has 12 amino acids. The germline V gene encodes CDR1 MNHEY and CDR2 SVGAGI. CDR3 amino acids: CASSYSGGGQYF. The DNA for the CDR3 is TGTGCCAGCAGTTACTCAGGGGGCGGGCAGTACTTC.

V is TRBV29-1 and J is TRBJ2-5; TRBD1 might be the D (6 bases). CDR1 and CDR2 (germline): SQVTM, ANQGSEA. The CDR3 loop spans 12 amino acids. Trimming cost V 4 bases and J 7 bases, with 13 bases left between them. CDR3 DNA sequence: TGCAGCGTTGCCGCTCAAGGGGGGACCCAGTACTTC. It specifies CSVAAQGGTQYF.

The chain is built from TRBV7-3 and TRBJ2-2; possibly TRBD2 for D (6 bases). Germline lookup yields CDR1 SGHTA and CDR2 FQGTGA. The length of the CDR3 is 15 residues. Trimming stripped 1 base from V and 4 bases from J, with 10 bases between. CDR3 loop: CASSLMGGSTGELFF. The CDR3, as DNA: TGTGCCAGCAGCTTAATGGGGGGAAGCACCGGGGAGCTGTTTTTT.

This clone appeared a few times. A read error may produce the germline difference seen at one junction end. The J gene is TRBJ1-2, the V gene TRBV5-5; possible D gene TRBD1, 6 bases. The germline V gene has CDR1 SGHKS and CDR2 YYEKEE (reference sequence). The CDR3 is made up of 15 amino acids. The CDR3 spells CASSPQGRGNYGYTF. CDR3 nucleotide sequence: TGCGCCAGCAGCCCACAGGGCAGGGGTAACTATGGCTACACCTTC.

The gene calls are TRBV6-6 and TRBJ2-7; no clear D gene. Trimming removed 0 bases from V and 3 bases from J, with 9 bases in between. CDR3 length: 14 amino acids. The germline V gene encodes CDR1 MNHNY and CDR2 SVGAGI (reference sequence). The CDR3 DNA reads as TGTGCCAGCAGTTACTCGGGCAGGATCTACGAGCAGTACTTC. As protein: CASSYSGRIYEQYF.

The gene calls are TRBV7-9 and TRBJ2-7; D possibly corresponds to TRBD1 (5 bases). Germline values: CDR1 SEHNR, CDR2 FQNEAQ (reference sequence). The V gene lost 1 base and the J gene lost 6 bases, with 7 bases spanning the gap. The CDR3 runs 12 residues. The CDR3 bases are TGTGCCAGCAGCTTAGTAAGGGGCGAGCAGTACGTC. This codes for CASSLVRGEQYV.

This clone was counted between two and nine times. The genes are TRBV27 and TRBJ2-1, with 7 nucleotides matching TRBD2. J was trimmed by 2 bases and V by 7 bases; bases with no gene match: 8. The CDR3 has 15 amino acids. The germline V gene has CDR1 MNHEY and CDR2 SMNVEV (reference sequence). CDR3 DNA sequence: TGTGCCAGCACCCAGACTAGCCCGCCCTACAATGAGCAGTTCTTC. It translates to CASTQTSPPYNEQFF.

The chain's CDR3 is CASTKAVTWGSRYGYTF. The CDR3 coding sequence is TGTGCCAGTACCAAGGCGGTAACCTGGGGCAGCCGCTATGGCTACACCTTC. The rearrangement joins TRBV19 to TRBJ1-2, with D tentatively TRBD1 (5 bases). This CDR3 region has 17 residues. CDR1 is LNHDA and CDR2 is SQIVND in the germline V gene (reference sequence). Trimming pared 7 bases from V and 4 bases from J, leaving 25 bases between.

This clone came up a few times. V usage is TRBV5-1 and J usage is TRBJ1-1; 9 bases map to TRBD1. The CDR3 runs to 15 residues. V trimming: 5 bases; J trimming: 4 bases; junction bases outside the gene matches: 9. Germline CDR1 and CDR2: SGHRS and YFSETQ. CDR3 region: CASRWGQGVGTEAFF. The CDR3 DNA reads as TGCGCCAGCAGATGGGGACAGGGTGTCGGCACTGAAGCTTTCTTT. The full variable domain, in which reference TRBV5-1 and TRBJ1-1 provide the parts outside the CDR3, is KAGVTQTPRYLIKTRGQQVTLSCSPISGHRSVSWYQQTPGQGLQFLFEYFSETQRNKGNFPGRFSGRQFSNSRSEMNVSTLELGDSALYLCASRWGQGVGTEAFFGQGTRLTVV.

This clone occurred a few times. The chain employs TRBV14 and TRBJ2-7, with D possibly matching TRBD1 (6 bases). From germline, CDR1 is SGHDN and CDR2 FVKESK. This CDR3 is built from 16 residues. V was shortened by 5 bases and J by 2 bases, with 19 bases between the two germline ends. The CDR3 sequence: CASSDSLDRQTYEQYF. CDR3 coding DNA: TGTGCCAGCAGCGATAGTTTAGACAGGCAGACCTACGAGCAGTACTTC.

In its sample, this clone was seen a few times. This chain connects TRBV28 to TRBJ2-7, with 13 bases identical to TRBD2. The V gene end was trimmed by 3 bases and the J gene end by 3 bases; junction bases not matched to a gene: 5. This CDR3 comprises 16 residues. Germline-derived CDR1 and CDR2 are MDHEN and SYDVKM. CDR3 in DNA: TGTGCCAGCAGTTTTGGACTAGCGGGGGCGAGCTACGAGCAGTACGTC. Protein sequence: CASSFGLAGASYEQYV.

The chain joins TRBV25-1 to TRBJ2-5; no definite D call. The J call may be wrong; the DNA end is better matched by TRBJ2-7. Per germline, CDR1 MGHDK and CDR2 SYGVNS. The length of the CDR3 is 12 residues. Here the CDR3 DNA reads TGTGCCAGCAGCCCTCTAGGTTACGAGCAGTACTTC. Protein sequence: CASSPLGYEQYF.

The V and J genes are TRBV7-9 and TRBJ1-3; tentatively, D is TRBD1 (6 bases). There are 15 residues in the CDR3. Trimming removed 4 bases at V and 1 base at J, with 11 bases between. Germline V gene data show CDR1 as SEHNR and CDR2 as FQNEAQ (reference sequence). In DNA, the CDR3 is TGTGCCAGCAGCTCCCCAGGGGATTCTGGAAACACCATATATTTT. Amino acid sequence: CASSSPGDSGNTIYF.

CDR3 loop: CASSPRTSSNTGELFF. CDR3 nucleotides: TGTGCCAGCAGCCCAAGGACTAGCTCGAACACCGGGGAGCTGTTTTTT. V gene TRBV7-9 combines with J gene TRBJ2-2, with 8 bases aligning to TRBD2. V dropped 5 bases and J dropped 0; count of bases not matched to a gene: 5. Germline loops: CDR1 SEHNR, CDR2 FQNEAQ (reference sequence). This CDR3 comprises 16 residues.

About this clone itself: The junction shows a germline mismatch at one end, possibly a read error. V is TRBV9 and J is TRBJ2-2; TRBD2 matches 7 bases. The CDR3 runs to 16 residues. The germline V gene encodes CDR1 SGDLS and CDR2 YYNGEE. The CDR3 DNA reads as TGTGCCAGCAGCGTAGACGGGGGGTCGAACACCGGGGAGCTGTCTTTT. It yields the protein CASSVDGGSNTGELSF.

The chain combines TRBV11-2 with TRBJ2-7, with D hard to call. V lost 3 bases and J 4 bases, leaving 10 bases between the germline ends. Germline V gene data show CDR1 as SGHAT and CDR2 as FQNNGV. This CDR3 comprises 13 residues. DNA of the CDR3: TGTGCCAGCAGCTTTAACGGAGAGTACGAGCAGTACGTC. Translation: CASSFNGEYEQYV.

The chain is built from TRBV29-1 and TRBJ1-1, with D maybe TRBD1 (5 bases). Germline-derived CDR1 and CDR2 are SQVTM and ANQGSEA. This CDR3 comprises 11 residues. The V gene lost 6 bases and the J gene lost 1 base, with 6 bases spanning the gap. CDR3 sequence: CSVTGNTEAFF. DNA for the CDR3: TGCAGCGTAACAGGGAACACTGAAGCTTTCTTT.

This clone was seen a few times. The V call is TRBV7-9, the J call TRBJ2-2; 15 nucleotides match TRBD2. Germline V gene sequence: CDR1 SEHNR, CDR2 FQNEAQ (reference sequence). This CDR3 spans 19 amino acids. With V trimmed by 5 bases and J by 4 bases, 11 bases remained unmatched. CDR3 coding DNA: TGTGCCAGCAGCCCGCGGACTAGCGGGGGGGCCTCTAGCACCGGGGAGCTGTTTTTT. This codes for CASSPRTSGGASSTGELFF.

The chain links TRBV7-8 to TRBJ1-5; D uncertain. Trimming took 3 bases from V and 9 from J, leaving 15 bases between them. This CDR3 has 14 amino acids. Germline CDR1 SGHVS, CDR2 FQNEAQ. DNA of the CDR3: TGTGCCAGCAGCTTCGGATCGGGGTCACGGCCCCAGCATTTT. Its translation: CASSFGSGSRPQHF.

V gene TRBV18 combines with J gene TRBJ2-5; 11 bases agree with TRBD1. The assigned J gene may be wrong: the sequence end matches TRBJ2-7 better. Per germline, CDR1 KGHSH and CDR2 LQKENI. The CDR3 has 14 amino acids. CDR3 DNA: TGTGCCAGCTCAGTCGGGACAGGGGGTTACGAGCAGTACTTC. It codes for CASSVGTGGYEQYF.

This rearrangement joins TRBV6-7 to TRBJ1-2, with 9 bases fitting TRBD1. TRBV6-7 is placed among ORFs of uncertain function. The V segment lost 6 bases and the J segment 5 bases; nucleotides outside the gene matches: 10. CDR3 length equals 15 residues. The CDR3 coding sequence is TGTGCCAGCAGGACGACACAGGGGGCTTCTTATGGCTACACCTTC. This encodes CASRTTQGASYGYTF.

Only one count was recorded for this clone. The rearrangement joins TRBV2 to TRBJ2-7; perhaps TRBD1 as D (5 bases). The CDR3 runs to 12 residues. V was trimmed by 6 bases and J by 4 bases, leaving 10 bases between them. Germline V CDR1 and CDR2: SNHLY, FYNNEI. In nucleotides, the CDR3 is TGTGCCAGCAGCCCCAGGGTTTACGAGCAGTACTTC. This sequence encodes CASSPRVYEQYF.

The chain has TRBV6-1 and TRBJ2-7; D call uncertain. Germline V CDR1 and CDR2: MNHNS, SASEGT. CDR3 length equals 14 residues. The V and J ends lost 1 base and 3 bases respectively, with 10 bases between them. The CDR3 bases are TGTGCCAGCAGTGAAGACTGGCGGAGCTACGAGCAGTACGTC. This codes for CASSEDWRSYEQYV.

This clone was observed a single time. The CDR3 is CASSEYQGAGQPQHF. CDR3 DNA: TGTGCCAGTAGTGAGTATCAGGGGGCTGGGCAGCCCCAGCATTTT. The chain is built from TRBV19 and TRBJ1-5; 8 positions match TRBD1. V was clipped by 5 bases and J by 7 bases; unmatched bases: 10. The CDR3 loop spans 15 amino acids. The germline V gene encodes CDR1 LNHDA and CDR2 SQIVND (reference sequence).

This clone came up a few times. V and J are TRBV11-2 and TRBJ2-7; possibly TRBD1 for D (5 bases). Trimming took 5 bases from V and 2 from J, leaving 16 bases between them. This CDR3 has 15 residues. Germline loops: CDR1 SGHAT, CDR2 FQNNGV. The CDR3, as DNA: TGTGCCAGCAGCATAAGCGACAGTTTAGCCTACGAGCAGTACGTC. This sequence encodes CASSISDSLAYEQYV.